This TCR beta chain is drawn from a study of blood T cell repertoires in COVID-19. The V and J ends lost 4 bases and 7 bases respectively, with 7 bases between them. The CDR3 contains 12 residues. The V gene's germline CDR1 is SEHNR and CDR2 FQNEAQ (reference sequence). The data were produced by immunoSEQ multiplex PCR, yet TCRdb's version contains in-frame clones alone and is incomplete. The data hold about 210,000 clones, with 65% to 90% observed a single time. The TCR was taken from a man aged 45-65 years with COVID-19, enrolled during active disease. The rearrangement uses TRBV7-9 and TRBJ2-2; D not resolved. The specimen sequenced was peripheral blood. The CDR3 region is CASSYSGGELFF. The CDR3 DNA sequence: TGTGCCAGCAGCTATTCGGGCGGGGAGCTGTTTTTT.